One and the same sample provided the 11 T cell receptor beta chains below, sequenced in a study of siplizumab effects on memory and regulatory T cells. Libraries were prepared by immunoSEQ multiplex PCR; TCRdb keeps only in-frame clonotypes and omits some of them. The sample consists of about 69,000 clones, over 80% of them appearing once. Sequences were obtained from Tregs sorted from blood. The receptors were gathered from a human donor in good health.

This clone has a single count. The V and J genes are TRBV5-4 and TRBJ2-3, with 7 bases matching TRBD2. V lost 0 bases, J lost 6 bases, and 13 bases stayed unmatched. Germline CDR1 reads SGHNT; CDR2 reads YYREEE (reference sequence). The CDR3 sequence is 17 residues long. CDR3 protein: CASSLGTPVWGGDTQYF. The CDR3 DNA is TGTGCCAGCAGCTTGGGGACGCCCGTCTGGGGGGGGGATACGCAGTATTTT.

The chain combines TRBV6-6 with TRBJ2-7, with TRBD1 matching 9 bases. There are 13 residues in the CDR3. Unmatched junction bases numbered 2, after V lost 6 bases and J lost 2 bases. Germline values: CDR1 MNHNY, CDR2 SVGAGI (reference sequence). The CDR3 protein is CASSRDRAYEQYF. Here the CDR3 DNA reads TGTGCCAGCAGCCGGGACAGGGCCTACGAGCAGTACTTC.

This chain joins TRBV11-2 and TRBJ2-1; 7 nucleotides agree with TRBD2. This CDR3 has 17 residues. Germline loops: CDR1 SGHAT, CDR2 FQNNGV. V gave up 2 bases and J gave up 4 bases; unmatched junction bases: 11. The CDR3 is CASSLNYWSSGYNEQFF. The DNA for the CDR3 is TGTGCCAGCAGCTTAAACTATTGGTCTAGCGGTTACAATGAGCAGTTCTTC.

J is TRBJ2-2 and V is TRBV5-6; D remains unclear. The length of the CDR3 is 13 residues. CDR1 SGHDT and CDR2 YYEEEE come from the germline V gene. V was shortened by 0 bases and J by 4 bases, with 4 bases between the two germline ends. The DNA of the CDR3 is TGTGCCAGCAGCTTGGTGCCCACCGGGGAGCTGTTTTTT. Translation: CASSLVPTGELFF.

This clone was seen a single time. The gene calls are TRBV28 and TRBJ2-2, with 11 bases identical to TRBD2. This CDR3 contains 16 residues. With 7 bases clipped from V and 7 bases from J, the junction kept 11 bases outside the gene matches. Germline CDR1 MDHEN, CDR2 SYDVKM. The CDR3 here is CASTPGLAGGHGELFF. The CDR3 DNA follows: TGTGCCAGCACCCCCGGCTTAGCGGGAGGGCACGGGGAGCTGTTTTTT.

The rearrangement joins TRBV9 to TRBJ2-2, with D possibly TRBD2 on 6 matching bases. The CDR3 consists of 15 residues. CDR1 is SGDLS, CDR2 YYNGEE, per germline. V shed 2 bases and J shed 6 bases, with 14 bases lying between them. CDR3 coding DNA: TGTGCCAGCAGCGTCGCGGGAAGGAGCGCCGGGGAGCTGTTTTTT. This sequence encodes CASSVAGRSAGELFF. The full variable domain, completed using reference TRBV9 and TRBJ2-2, is DSGVTQTPKHLITATGQRVTLRCSPRSGDLSVYWYQQSLDQGLQFLIQYYNGEERAKGNILERFSAQQFPDLHSELNLSSLELGDSALYFCASSVAGRSAGELFFGEGSRLTVL.

The chain has TRBV15 and TRBJ1-2; 9 bases map to TRBD1. The CDR3 consists of 15 residues. V was pared by 5 bases and J by 2 bases, with 6 bases of the junction left unmatched. Germline V CDR1 and CDR2: LNHNV, YYDKDF (reference sequence). The CDR3 DNA sequence: TGTGCCACCAGCCTTTATGGACAGGGGAACTATGGCTACACCTTC. Encoded protein: CATSLYGQGNYGYTF.

The V gene is TRBV7-6, the J gene TRBJ2-3; maybe TRBD2 (5 bases). The CDR3 covers 14 residues. V was shortened by 5 bases and J by 3 bases, with 12 bases between the two germline ends. The germline gives CDR1 SGHVS, CDR2 FNYEAQ. CDR3 residues: CASSPADGTDTQYF. The CDR3 DNA sequence: TGTGCCAGCAGCCCAGCGGACGGAACAGATACGCAGTATTTT.

This chain joins TRBV7-3 and TRBJ2-6; D is unresolved. V dropped 4 bases and J dropped 0 bases, with 13 bases sitting between them. This CDR3 spans 17 amino acids. Germline V gene data show CDR1 as SGHTA and CDR2 as FQGTGA. The CDR3 DNA reads as TGTGCCAGCAGCTCCGGACGGTTGAGCTCTGGGGCCAACGTCCTGACTTTC. Protein sequence: CASSSGRLSSGANVLTF.

The chain couples TRBV5-1 to TRBJ2-1; TRBD2 matches 7 bases. The V gene's germline CDR1 is SGHRS and CDR2 YFSETQ. The CDR3 is made up of 15 amino acids. The V and J ends lost 4 bases and 1 base, in that order; junction bases with no gene match: 5. CDR3 loop: CASSLLADSYNEQFF. CDR3 sequence (DNA): TGCGCCAGCAGCCTCCTAGCGGATTCCTACAATGAGCAGTTCTTC.

The V and J genes are TRBV30 and TRBJ1-4; D remains unclear. Germline V gene data show CDR1 as GTSNPN and CDR2 as SVGIG (reference sequence). The CDR3 sequence is 13 residues long. V was shortened by 3 bases and J by 8 bases, with 13 bases between the two germline ends. DNA of the CDR3: TGTGCCTGGAGACAAAATTGGTCAGAAAAACTGTTTTTT. Translating it yields CAWRQNWSEKLFF.